These 22 T cell receptor beta chains came from one sample sequenced in a study of esophageal squamous cell carcinoma under preoperative chemotherapy. MiXCR was run by TCRdb on the PCR reads, yielding one entry per CDR3 protein. The table has 30,000 or so distinct CDR3 sequences, 52% seen once. The time point is: after preoperative PTX-NDP chemotherapy. Sample collection was performed from a patient given preoperative chemotherapy. The source of these receptors is a human donor with esophageal squamous cell carcinoma. The donor label of this sample is uncertain.

With regard to this clonotype: One junction end disagrees with the germline gene, perhaps due to a read error. The chain carries TRBV7-2 and TRBJ2-5, with unresolved D. There are 14 residues in the CDR3. Germline V gives CDR1 SGHTA, CDR2 FQGNSA. The CDR3 protein is CAGSWVADQDTQYF. The CDR3 DNA reads as TGTGCCGGCAGCTGGGTGGCTGACCAAGATACCCAGTACTTT.

There are many counts of this clonotype. The V and J genes are TRBV4-1 and TRBJ2-7; TRBD2 matches at 7 bases. The V and J ends lost 2 bases and 5 bases, in that order; junction bases with no gene match: 12. The CDR3 consists of 16 residues. CDR1 and CDR2 from the germline V gene are MGHRA and YSYEKL. The CDR3 nucleotides read TGCGCCAGCAGCCAAACACATAGGGAGGGAGGTGACGAGCAGTACTTC. It specifies CASSQTHREGGDEQYF.

The chain joins TRBV27 to TRBJ1-2, with TRBD1 matching 9 bases. The germline V gene encodes CDR1 MNHEY and CDR2 SMNVEV (reference sequence). The CDR3 contains 18 residues. V shed 2 bases and J 0 bases; nucleotides not matched to a gene: 10. The CDR3 sequence: CASSLEGGQGETNYGYTF. For the CDR3, the DNA is TGTGCCAGCAGTTTAGAGGGGGGACAGGGAGAGACTAACTATGGCTACACCTTC.

The chain carries TRBV28 and TRBJ2-1, with D perhaps TRBD2 (9 bases). The CDR3 loop spans 19 amino acids. The germline CDR1 and CDR2 sequences are MDHEN and SYDVKM. V lost 2 bases, J lost 7 bases, and 27 bases lay in between. Here the CDR3 DNA reads TGTGCCAGCAGTTTAGGGGGGACAGGTTTTCTAGCGGGGTCAAATGAGCAGTTCTTC. Translation gives CASSLGGTGFLAGSNEQFF.

Remarks on this clonotype: A much larger clone lies one base from this, so it may be a read error. The chain uses TRBV14 and TRBJ2-1, with D perhaps matching TRBD1 (7 bases). The DNA end is more similar to TRBJ2-7, so the J call may be wrong. The CDR3 is made up of 14 amino acids. The germline V gene has CDR1 SGHDN and CDR2 FVKESK. The CDR3 loop is CASSTWTGGKEQYF. The CDR3, as DNA: TGTGCCAGCAGCACCTGGACAGGAGGGAAGGAGCAGTACTTC.

In this sample, this clonotype turned up many times. Here the CDR3 omits its conserved ending phenylalanine or tryptophan, so a read error is the likely source. The chain carries TRBV6-5 and TRBJ2-5; D may be TRBD2 (5 bases). The last part of the DNA fits TRBJ2-7 better; the J call may be wrong. The CDR3 sequence is 14 residues long. In germline, CDR1 is MNHEY, CDR2 SVGAGI. This CDR3 reads CASSYSAGGGEQYL. The CDR3 bases are TGTGCCAGCAGTTACTCAGCAGGAGGCGGCGAGCAGTACTTA.

This chain connects TRBV7-2 to TRBJ2-1; D remains ambiguous. The J call is doubtful: the DNA matches TRBJ2-5 better. Germline-derived CDR1 and CDR2 are SGHTA and FQGNSA. This CDR3 has 14 residues. CDR3 region: CASSLSGSKETQYF. The CDR3 DNA sequence: TGTGCCAGCAGCTTATCGGGCAGTAAAGAGACCCAGTACTTC.

In this sample, this clonotype turned up many times. The J gene is TRBJ2-5, the V gene TRBV11-2; 7 bases agree with TRBD1. V trimming: 3 bases; J trimming: 3 bases; junction bases outside the gene matches: 7. Germline CDR1 SGHAT, CDR2 FQNNGV. The CDR3 totals 15 residues. The CDR3 bases are TGTGCCAGCAGCTTCTCCGGGACAGAGAAAGAGACCCAGTACTTC. Translating gives CASSFSGTEKETQYF.

Worth noting for this clonotype: A read error may be the cause here, since a much bigger clone is one base away. The CDR3 carries no conserved terminal phenylalanine or tryptophan, so it likely arises from a read error. The chain is built from TRBV7-6 and TRBJ2-1; 11 bases map to TRBD2. Trimming removed 0 bases from V and 2 bases from J; junction bases left unmatched: 15. The germline V gene encodes CDR1 SGHVS and CDR2 FNYEAQ. This CDR3 contains 21 residues. In nucleotides, the CDR3 is TGTGCCAGCAGCTTAGCGAACAGGGGACTTTTACTAGCGGGGGCCTACAATGAGCAGTTCCTC. Translation: CASSLANRGLLLAGAYNEQFL.

The V gene is TRBV10-2, the J gene TRBJ2-1, with no clear D. Trimming took 6 bases from V and 9 from J, leaving 6 bases between them. Germline CDR1 WSHSY, CDR2 SAAADI. The CDR3 totals 10 residues. The CDR3 loop reads CASRSVEQFF. The CDR3 DNA follows: TGCGCCAGCAGATCGGTTGAGCAGTTCTTC.

Notes on this clonotype: It is likely a read error, because the conserved phenylalanine at the end of the CDR3 is missing. It is unclear where the CDR3 begins or ends on the DNA, so no DNA is shown, and the CDR3 is as TCRdb lists it. The chain combines TRBV7-2 with TRBJ2-5; TRBD2, as called in the table, went unchecked against the DNA. CDR1 is SGHTA and CDR2 is FQGNSA in the germline V gene. The CDR3 is 16 residues long, ends included. The CDR3 reads CASSSGRGAPRASWFL.

About this clonotype: A junction boundary mismatches the germline segment, possibly from a read error. The CDR3 loop reads CASSAGLDVDTQYF. For the CDR3, the DNA is TGTGCCAGCAGTGCGGGACTAGACGTCGATACCCAGTATTTC. The chain links TRBV6-1 to TRBJ2-3; 8 bases align to TRBD2. This CDR3 is 14 amino acids long. CDR1 is MNHNS, CDR2 SASEGT, per germline.

On this clonotype: One junction end does not reproduce the germline sequence, and a read error may be involved. For the CDR3, the DNA is TGTGGCAGCAGCGTGGGGCTGTGTGCCAAAAATACTCAGTACTTC. This translates into CGSSVGLCAKNTQYF. This chain joins TRBV7-8 and TRBJ2-4; D might be TRBD1 (5 bases). CDR1 SGHVS and CDR2 FQNEAQ come from the germline V gene. The CDR3 has 15 residues.

Remarks on this clonotype: Its ends do not fully match the called genes, so a read error is possible. CDR3 residues: CGSSSGRGARREALSF. The DNA of the CDR3 is TGTGGCAGCAGCTCTGGGCGGGGGGCCCGGCGGGAGGCCCTGTCCTTC. V usage is TRBV7-2 and J usage is TRBJ2-5, with 8 bases matching TRBD2. CDR1 SGHTA and CDR2 FQGNSA come from the germline V gene. The CDR3 has 16 residues.

V usage is TRBV6-1 and J usage is TRBJ2-1; 8 bases match TRBD1. The CDR3 sequence is 14 residues long. Germline values: CDR1 MNHNS, CDR2 SASEGT. V shed 9 bases and J 3 bases; nucleotides not matched to a gene: 7. CDR3 loop: CASSDRVLYNEQFF. CDR3 bases: TGTGCCAGTTCGGACAGGGTCCTCTACAATGAGCAGTTCTTC.

J is TRBJ2-1 and V is TRBV7-8; 8 bases are a match to TRBD2. The tail of the sequence fits TRBJ2-7 better, so the J call may be wrong. The germline CDR1 and CDR2 sequences are SGHVS and FQNEAQ. The CDR3 runs to 16 residues. The CDR3 nucleotides read TGTGCCAGCAGCGACCTGGGGCGGGGGGCCGGAAATACGCAGTACTTC. Its translation: CASSDLGRGAGNTQYF.

As regards this clonotype: At one of its ends the junction is not consistent with the germline gene, which may arise from a read error. The gene calls are TRBV7-2 and TRBJ2-5, with TRBD2 matching over 9 bases. Germline lookup yields CDR1 SGHTA and CDR2 FQGNSA. The CDR3 has 18 residues. CDR3 sequence: CASSYAGLAGGLKETRFF. The DNA of the CDR3 is TGTGCCAGCAGCTATGCAGGCCTGGCGGGGGGGCTCAAGGAGACCCGGTTTTTC. Supplemented by reference TRBV7-2 and TRBJ2-5, the full variable domain reads GAGVSQSPSNKVTEKGKDVELRCDPISGHTALYWYRQSLGQGLEFLIYFQGNSAPDKSGLPSDRFSAERTGGSVSTLTIQRTQQEDSAVYLCASSYAGLAGGLKETRFFGPGTRLLVL.

This clonotype was seen many times. The CDR3 nucleotides are TGTGCCAGCAGTTACTCTCCAGTCCGGGCCGATGAGCAGTTCTTC. Encoded protein: CASSYSPVRADEQFF. The chain links TRBV6-5 to TRBJ2-1; D gene ambiguous. CDR3 length equals 15 residues. V was shortened by 0 bases and J by 8 bases, with 14 bases between the two germline ends. Germline assignment: CDR1 MNHEY and CDR2 SVGAGI.

Points on this clonotype: As the CDR3 is not closed by the conserved phenylalanine or tryptophan, this likely results from a read error. The DNA is omitted, as the CDR3 cannot be located on it reliably, and the CDR3 follows TCRdb's listing. V usage is TRBV7-2 and J usage is TRBJ2-5; TRBD1 is the table's D call and was not checked against the DNA. The CDR3 totals 16 residues, both ends included. From germline, CDR1 is SGHTA and CDR2 FQGNSA. Here the CDR3 reads CASSSPPGQGQETQHS.

By frequency in the sample, this clonotype is large. The chain has TRBV7-2 and TRBJ2-5; D is unresolved. The CDR3 is made up of 14 amino acids. Trimming cost V 0 bases and J 1 base, with 6 bases left between them. CDR1 SGHTA and CDR2 FQGNSA come from the germline V gene. Here the CDR3 DNA reads TGTGCCAGCAGCTTAGCGGCAGGCCAAGAGACCCAGTACTTC. Protein product: CASSLAAGQETQYF.

The rearrangement uses TRBV11-3 and TRBJ2-7, with D possibly TRBD2 on 6 matching bases. The tail of the sequence fits TRBJ2-5 better, so the J call may be wrong. Germline V gene sequence: CDR1 SGHNT, CDR2 YENEEA. CDR3 size: 14 residues. CDR3 coding DNA: TGTGCCAGCAGCCCAATCGGACTAAGAGAGACCCAGTACTTC. The encoded protein is CASSPIGLRETQYF.

In DNA, the CDR3 is TGTGCCAGCAGCTTGCATTCAGGGCTCAATGACAATGAGCAGTTCTTC. It is translated as CASSLHSGLNDNEQFF. The chain links TRBV7-3 to TRBJ2-1; D is possibly TRBD1 (5 bases). Germline values: CDR1 SGHTA, CDR2 FQGTGA. Trimming shortened V by 3 bases and J by 5 bases, and 17 bases separated the two germline ends. The CDR3 has 16 amino acids.